This T cell receptor beta chain comes out of a study of blood T cell repertoires in COVID-19. Study-wide context: Material from acute and convalescent COVID-19 was sourced from the United States, Italy and Spain. T cells, B-cell-depleted T cells, or PBMCs provided the cDNA or gDNA that served as material.

In the original analysis: Reference gene primer amplification in the assay estimated nucleated cell counts. TCRdb keeps only in-frame clones here, not all; method: immunoSEQ multiplex PCR. V and J calls and clone size follow that table, whereas D and trimming were derived from the DNA. The sample shows some 87,000 clones, 85% to 95% of them seen only once. Germline CDR1 SGHDT, CDR2 YYEEEE. The CDR3 extends over 15 amino acids. V dropped 4 bases and J dropped 6; count of bases not matched to a gene: 7. Sample: peripheral blood. The chain has TRBV5-6 and TRBJ2-1; 10 bases are shared with TRBD1. The origin of this receptor is a woman in her sixties or seventies with active COVID-19. The CDR3 nucleotides read TGTGCCAGCAGCGGGGGACAGGGGTTTTCCAATGAGCAGTTCTTC. As protein: CASSGGQGFSNEQFF. Together with reference TRBV5-6 and TRBJ2-1, the CDR3 gives the full variable domain: DAGVTQSPTHLIKTRGQQVTLRCSPKSGHDTVSWYQQALGQGPQFIFQYYEEEERQRGNFPDRFSGHQFPNYSSELNVNALLLGDSALYLCASSGGQGFSNEQFFGPGTRLTVL.